Listed here are 6 T cell receptor beta chains from one sample, sequenced in a study of T cell repertoires in cytomegalovirus infection. MiXCR, applied by TCRdb to the reads, yields one record per CDR3 protein. Of roughly 240,000 distinct CDR3 sequences in the sample, 6.5% are singletons; the top ten hold around 6.5%. Input material: PBMCs. The receptors shown here come from a human donor in good health (CMV status not recorded). Some clones in this sample may be carry-over from other donors' samples.

This clonotype has at least ten counts. J is TRBJ2-7 and V is TRBV20-1, with D unresolved. The CDR3 is made up of 13 amino acids. Germline V gene sequence: CDR1 DFQATT, CDR2 SNEGSKA (reference sequence). Trimming took 3 bases from V and 4 from J, leaving 13 bases between them. This CDR3 reads CSARLPPGYEQYF. The CDR3 DNA reads as TGCAGTGCTAGGCTCCCACCGGGTTACGAGCAGTACTTC.

In its sample, this clonotype was seen many times. The gene calls are TRBV20-1 and TRBJ1-5; 7 bases fit TRBD1. J lost 0 bases, V lost 7 bases, and 18 bases had no gene match. The germline V gene has CDR1 DFQATT and CDR2 SNEGSKA (reference sequence). The CDR3 totals 18 residues. CDR3 region: CSVQGGAQFKYSNQPQHF. The CDR3 DNA sequence: TGCAGTGTCCAAGGGGGCGCTCAATTCAAATATAGCAATCAGCCCCAGCATTTT.

The table lists this clonotype with many counts. The J gene is TRBJ2-1, the V gene TRBV6-2 or TRBV6-3; D gene uncertain. V was clipped by 3 bases and J by 6 bases, with 12 bases between them. The CDR3 runs to 14 residues. Germline assignment: CDR1 MNHEY and CDR2 SVGEGT. CDR3 sequence reads: CASSYPGYPNEQFF. The CDR3, as DNA: TGTGCCAGCAGTTATCCTGGGTACCCCAATGAGCAGTTCTTC.

This clonotype appeared many times. The chain joins TRBV6-5 to TRBJ1-2; TRBD1 might be the D (5 bases). The ends were cut back, 5 bases at V and 3 bases at J, with 13 bases in the middle. The V gene's germline CDR1 is MNHEY and CDR2 SVGAGI. The CDR3 is 14 amino acids. CDR3 region: CASSLRERDYGYTF. The CDR3 DNA reads as TGTGCCAGCAGTCTCAGGGAACGCGACTATGGCTACACCTTC.

V is TRBV7-9 and J is TRBJ1-6, with 8 bases lining up with TRBD1. Germline loops: CDR1 SEHNR, CDR2 FQNEAQ (reference sequence). The CDR3 totals 16 residues. Losses at the gene ends were 4 bases for V and 10 bases for J; bases not matched to a gene: 12. In DNA form, the CDR3 reads TGTGCCAGCAGCTCCTACAGGGGGGTGGAGATCTCACCCCTCCACTTT. Its protein product is CASSSYRGVEISPLHF.

This clonotype was picked up many times. V and J are TRBV7-9 and TRBJ2-5, with D possibly TRBD1 on 6 matching bases. CDR1 SEHNR and CDR2 FQNEAQ come from the germline V gene (reference sequence). The V end lost 2 bases, the J end lost 3 bases, and 10 bases lay between the germline ends. This CDR3 spans 14 amino acids. Here the CDR3 DNA reads TGTGCCAGCAGCTTACGGACAGTTAAAGAGACCCAGTACTTC. The encoded protein is CASSLRTVKETQYF.